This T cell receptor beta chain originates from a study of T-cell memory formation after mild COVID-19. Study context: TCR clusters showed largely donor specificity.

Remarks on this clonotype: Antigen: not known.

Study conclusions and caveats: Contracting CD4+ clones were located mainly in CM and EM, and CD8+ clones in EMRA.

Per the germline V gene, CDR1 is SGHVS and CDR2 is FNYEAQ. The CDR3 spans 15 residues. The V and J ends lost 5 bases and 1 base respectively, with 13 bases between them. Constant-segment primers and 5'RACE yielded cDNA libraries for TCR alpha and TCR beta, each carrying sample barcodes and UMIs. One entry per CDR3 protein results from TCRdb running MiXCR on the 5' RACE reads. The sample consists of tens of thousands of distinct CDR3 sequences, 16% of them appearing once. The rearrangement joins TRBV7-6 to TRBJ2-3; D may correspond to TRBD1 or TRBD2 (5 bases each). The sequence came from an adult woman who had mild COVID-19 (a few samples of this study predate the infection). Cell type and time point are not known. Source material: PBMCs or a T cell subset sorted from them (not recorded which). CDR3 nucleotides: TGTGCCAGCAGCCCCAGGGTCGGGGGCACAGATACGCAGTATTTT. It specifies CASSPRVGGTDTQYF.